One and the same sample provided the 14 T cell receptor beta chains below, sequenced in a study of T cell repertoires in cytomegalovirus infection. In TCRdb, the reads were re-called with MiXCR into one record per CDR3 protein. The sample holds some 390,000 distinct CDR3 sequences; 18% are singletons and the top ten take 7.5% to 9.5%. The sequenced material came from PBMCs. The receptor source for this set is a human donor in good health (CMV status not recorded). Some clones in this sample may be carry-over from other donors' samples.

This clonotype was counted only a few times. This chain joins TRBV4-1 and TRBJ2-3; D is perhaps TRBD2 (6 bases). V was cut by 1 base and J by 4 bases, with 9 bases left in between. This CDR3 spans 14 amino acids. Germline assignment: CDR1 MGHRA and CDR2 YSYEKL. The CDR3 bases are TGCGCCAGCAGCCAAGTAGGGGAGGCAGATACGCAGTATTTT. This sequence encodes CASSQVGEADTQYF.

The chain combines TRBV2 with TRBJ2-1; weak D call: TRBD1 (6 bases). From germline, CDR1 is SNHLY and CDR2 FYNNEI. Trimming took off 4 bases at V and 6 bases at J, with 13 bases between the two ends. This CDR3 spans 14 amino acids. This CDR3 reads CASSATGYANEQFF. The CDR3 nucleotides read TGTGCCAGCAGTGCTACAGGGTATGCCAATGAGCAGTTCTTC.

Comments on this clonotype: Relative to the germline gene, one junction end is altered; a read error may explain this. This rearrangement joins TRBV15 to TRBJ1-2; no firm D call. Germline V gene lookup returns CDR1 LNHNV and CDR2 YYDKDF (reference sequence). This CDR3 contains 14 residues. CDR3 coding DNA: TGTGCCAACAGCAGAGATCGGGAGGATTCTGGCTACACCTTC. Translated: CANSRDREDSGYTF.

This clonotype turned up a few times. The chain links TRBV10-3 to TRBJ1-4, with D unclear. This CDR3 is 12 amino acids long. V was shortened by 0 bases and J by 7 bases, with 3 bases between the two germline ends. Germline assignment: CDR1 ENHRY and CDR2 SYGVKD. CDR3 nucleotides: TGTGCCATCAGTGAGTCGGGTGAAAAACTGTTTTTT. This codes for CAISESGEKLFF.

CDR3 sequence (DNA): TGTGCCAGTAGTAGTCCCGTTGGGGAGCTGTTTTTT. Amino acids: CASSSPVGELFF. This chain connects TRBV19 to TRBJ2-2; D is unclear. Trimming removed 4 bases at V and 8 bases at J, with 8 bases between. This CDR3 comprises 12 residues. Germline CDR1 LNHDA, CDR2 SQIVND (reference sequence). The whole variable domain, remainder taken from reference TRBV19 and TRBJ2-2, is DGGITQSPKYLFRKEGQNVTLSCEQNLNHDAMYWYRQDPGQGLRLIYYSQIVNDFQKGDIAEGYSVSREKKESFPLTVTSAQKNPTAFYLCASSSPVGELFFGEGSRLTVL.

The chain combines TRBV5-1 with TRBJ1-3; 7 bases are a match to TRBD1. The CDR3 runs 15 residues. V lost 5 bases, J lost 0 bases, and 5 bases stayed unmatched. Germline CDR1 SGHRS, CDR2 YFSETQ. The CDR3 is CASSEGQSSGNTIYF. The CDR3 DNA sequence: TGCGCCAGCAGTGAGGGACAGAGCTCTGGAAACACCATATATTTT.

The chain uses TRBV2 and TRBJ1-1; 9 nucleotides match TRBD1. The CDR3 extends over 15 amino acids. Germline CDR1 reads SNHLY; CDR2 reads FYNNEI. The V gene end was trimmed by 3 bases and the J gene end by 4 bases; junction bases not matched to a gene: 6. The CDR3 reads CASSELYRGPTEAFF. The DNA for the CDR3 is TGTGCCAGCAGTGAGTTATACAGGGGGCCCACTGAAGCTTTCTTT.

The chain combines TRBV2 with TRBJ2-1, with D tentatively TRBD2 (5 bases). CDR1 is SNHLY and CDR2 is FYNNEI in the germline V gene. The length of the CDR3 is 14 residues. V shed 8 bases and J shed 7 bases, with 18 bases lying between them. CDR3 nucleotide sequence: TGTGCCAGCCGCCCTAGCCTTCGTCGGAATGAGCAGTTCTTC. Translation gives CASRPSLRRNEQFF. Filled out from reference TRBV2 and TRBJ2-1, the complete variable domain reads EPEVTQTPSHQVTQMGQEVILRCVPISNHLYFYWYRQILGQKVEFLVSFYNNEISEKSEIFDDQFSVERPDGSNFTLKIRSTKLEDSAMYFCASRPSLRRNEQFFGPGTRLTVL.

The chain has TRBV6-1 and TRBJ2-7, with TRBD1 matching 11 bases. Germline V gene lookup returns CDR1 MNHNS and CDR2 SASEGT. This CDR3 spans 14 amino acids. The trim removed 5 bases at V and 5 bases at J, leaving 5 bases unmatched. The CDR3 nucleotides read TGTGCCAGCAGTTATATGGGACAGGGGGACGAGCAGTACTTC. This encodes CASSYMGQGDEQYF.

The genes are TRBV20-1 and TRBJ1-1, with 8 bases matching TRBD1. This CDR3 is 13 amino acids long. Germline lookup yields CDR1 DFQATT and CDR2 SNEGSKA (reference sequence). Germline trimming cut 6 bases from V and 5 bases from J; bases unmatched to any gene: 8. The CDR3 DNA follows: TGCAGTGCCCCAGGGCAGGGGGCGACTGAAGCTTTCTTT. Translating gives CSAPGQGATEAFF.

The V gene is TRBV6-2 or TRBV6-3, the J gene TRBJ1-1; unclear D gene. CDR3 size: 15 residues. Germline V CDR1 and CDR2: MNHEY, SVGEGT. V was clipped by 7 bases and J by 5 bases, with 20 bases between them. CDR3 sequence: CASTLQAVFGTEAFF. For the CDR3, the DNA is TGTGCCAGCACTTTACAAGCCGTGTTCGGGACTGAAGCTTTCTTT.

The chain has TRBV19 and TRBJ1-1; possibly TRBD1 for D (6 bases). The V end lost 10 bases, the J end lost 5 bases, and 26 bases lay between the germline ends. Germline V CDR1 and CDR2: LNHDA, SQIVND (reference sequence). This CDR3 spans 16 amino acids. CDR3 sequence reads: CATRVWAMEGGTEAFF. In nucleotides, the CDR3 is TGTGCCACCAGGGTGTGGGCAATGGAAGGGGGAACTGAAGCTTTCTTT.

In this sample, this clonotype turned up a few times. The chain uses TRBV6-2 or TRBV6-3 and TRBJ2-7; 7 bases match TRBD2. Per germline, CDR1 MNHEY and CDR2 SVGEGT. The CDR3 runs 15 residues. The V gene end was trimmed by 4 bases and the J gene end by 4 bases; junction bases not matched to a gene: 10. The CDR3 protein is CASSSPGNSGYEQYF. The CDR3 region has the DNA TGTGCCAGCAGTTCCCCGGGAAATAGCGGGTACGAGCAGTACTTC.

This clonotype was found many times. This chain joins TRBV7-2 and TRBJ2-1, with 7 bases identical to TRBD2. Germline V lookup: CDR1 SGHTA, CDR2 FQGNSA. V shed 4 bases, J shed 7 bases, and the junction held 7 bases outside the gene matches. The CDR3 spans 14 residues. Here the CDR3 DNA reads TGTGCCAGCAGCTCGATGGGAGGGTCTAATGAGCAGTTCTTC. It encodes CASSSMGGSNEQFF.